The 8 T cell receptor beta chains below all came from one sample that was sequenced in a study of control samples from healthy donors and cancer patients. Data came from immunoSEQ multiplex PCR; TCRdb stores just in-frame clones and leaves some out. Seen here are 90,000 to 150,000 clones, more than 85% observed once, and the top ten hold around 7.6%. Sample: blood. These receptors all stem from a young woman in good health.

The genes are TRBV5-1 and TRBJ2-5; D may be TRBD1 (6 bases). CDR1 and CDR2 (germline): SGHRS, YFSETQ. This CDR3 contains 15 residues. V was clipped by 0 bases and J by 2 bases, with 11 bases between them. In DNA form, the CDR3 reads TGCGCCAGCAGCTTGGCCAGGACAGAGCAAGAGACCCAGTACTTC. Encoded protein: CASSLARTEQETQYF.

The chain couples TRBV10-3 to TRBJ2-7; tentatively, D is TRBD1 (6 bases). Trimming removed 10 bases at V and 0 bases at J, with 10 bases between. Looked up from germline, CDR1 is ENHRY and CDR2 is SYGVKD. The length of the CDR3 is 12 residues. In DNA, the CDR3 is TGTGCCACCTCGGACAGCTCCTACGAGCAGTACTTC. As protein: CATSDSSYEQYF.

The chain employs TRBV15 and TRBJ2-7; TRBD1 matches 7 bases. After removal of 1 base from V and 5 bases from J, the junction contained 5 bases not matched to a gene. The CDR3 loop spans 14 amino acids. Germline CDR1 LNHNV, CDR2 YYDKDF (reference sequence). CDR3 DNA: TGTGCCACCAGCAGAGGGACAGGAAGGGACGAGCAGTACTTC. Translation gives CATSRGTGRDEQYF.

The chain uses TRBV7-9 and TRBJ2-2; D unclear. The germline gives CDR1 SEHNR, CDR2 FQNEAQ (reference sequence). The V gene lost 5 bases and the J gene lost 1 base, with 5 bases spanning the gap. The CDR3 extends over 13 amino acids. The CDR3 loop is CASSTMNTGELFF. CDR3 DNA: TGTGCCAGCAGCACAATGAACACCGGGGAGCTGTTTTTT.

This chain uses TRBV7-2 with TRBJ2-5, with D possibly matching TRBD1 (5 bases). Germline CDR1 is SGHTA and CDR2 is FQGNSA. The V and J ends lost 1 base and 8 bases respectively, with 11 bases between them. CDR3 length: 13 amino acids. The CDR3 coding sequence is TGTGCCAGCAGCTTAGAATCAAGGGGAACCCAGTACTTC. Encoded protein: CASSLESRGTQYF.

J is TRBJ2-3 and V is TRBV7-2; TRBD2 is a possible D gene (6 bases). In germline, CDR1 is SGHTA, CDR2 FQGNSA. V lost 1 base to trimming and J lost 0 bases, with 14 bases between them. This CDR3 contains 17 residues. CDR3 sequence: CASSLGPTGTSTDTQYF. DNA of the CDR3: TGTGCCAGCAGCTTAGGGCCAACGGGGACTAGCACAGATACGCAGTATTTT.

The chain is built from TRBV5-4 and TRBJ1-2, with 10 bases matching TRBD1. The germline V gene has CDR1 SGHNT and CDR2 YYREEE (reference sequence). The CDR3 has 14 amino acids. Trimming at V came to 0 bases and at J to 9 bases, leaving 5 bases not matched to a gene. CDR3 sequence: CASSLATGGARYTF. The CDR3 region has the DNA TGTGCCAGCAGCTTGGCGACAGGGGGCGCTCGCTACACCTTC.

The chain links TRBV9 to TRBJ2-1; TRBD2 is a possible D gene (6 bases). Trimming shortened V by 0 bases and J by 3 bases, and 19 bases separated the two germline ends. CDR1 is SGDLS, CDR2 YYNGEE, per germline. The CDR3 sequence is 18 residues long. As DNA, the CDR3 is TGTGCCAGCAGCGTAGAGGGGCTCGGGGGATCCCGCTACAATGAGCAGTTCTTC. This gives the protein CASSVEGLGGSRYNEQFF.